The 25 T cell receptor beta chains reported below all come from one sample, sequenced in a study of T cell repertoires in cytomegalovirus infection. Their recognized antigens are unknown. TCRdb used MiXCR to reprocess the reads, holding one entry per CDR3 protein. The table records 750,000 to 900,000 distinct CDR3 sequences, almost 30% of them present only once. The sample was cultured CD8+ T cells from PBMCs, taken from culture after CMV antigen stimulation. Every receptor here comes from a human donor in good health (CMV status not recorded). Some clones in this sample may be carry-over from other donors' samples.

This clonotype was detected many times. The V gene is TRBV7-8, the J gene TRBJ2-7, with 10 bases aligning to TRBD1. Losses at the gene ends were 1 base for V and 5 bases for J; bases not matched to a gene: 5. Per the germline V gene, CDR1 is SGHVS and CDR2 is FQNEAQ. The CDR3 length is 15 residues. CDR3 bases: TGTGCCAGCAGCTTAGGAGGACAGGGGGACAACGAGCAGTACGTC. It translates to CASSLGGQGDNEQYV.

The chain carries TRBV12-3 or TRBV12-4 and TRBJ2-3; 13 bases fit TRBD2. The CDR3 covers 15 residues. Losses at the gene ends were 6 bases for V and 6 bases for J; bases not matched to a gene: 6. DNA for the CDR3: TGTGCCAGCAGGCCTGGGACTAGCGGGGCGGATACGCAGTATTTT. Protein product: CASRPGTSGADTQYF.

The chain is built from TRBV15 and TRBJ2-1, with 10 nucleotides matching TRBD1. The CDR3 extends over 16 amino acids. Germline values: CDR1 LNHNV, CDR2 YYDKDF (reference sequence). With 1 base clipped from V and 4 bases from J, the junction kept 4 bases outside the gene matches. The chain's CDR3 is CATSRGGTGVYNEQFF. CDR3 DNA: TGTGCCACCAGCAGAGGAGGGACAGGGGTATACAATGAGCAGTTCTTC.

This rearrangement joins TRBV6-6 to TRBJ2-1; the match to TRBD2 covers 9 bases. Looked up from germline, CDR1 is MNHNY and CDR2 is SVGAGI (reference sequence). The CDR3 has 15 residues. V shed 4 bases and J 4 bases; nucleotides not matched to a gene: 5. The CDR3 DNA reads TGTGCCAGCAGTTCCCCGGGACTAGCTTACAATGAGCAGTTCTTC. It yields the protein CASSSPGLAYNEQFF.

There are a few counts of this clonotype. This chain connects TRBV4-3 to TRBJ1-5; the D is unclear. The CDR3 has 14 amino acids. Trimming removed 3 bases at V and 3 bases at J, with 9 bases between. Germline CDR1 is LGHNA and CDR2 is YSLEER. The CDR3 DNA reads as TGCGCCAGCAGCCATGATACCTACAATCAGCCCCAGCATTTT. This translates into CASSHDTYNQPQHF.

The CDR3: CSASPPNSPLHF. The CDR3 coding sequence is TGCAGTGCTAGTCCCCCTAATTCACCCCTCCACTTT. The V call is TRBV20-1, the J call TRBJ1-6; D is undetermined. The CDR3 extends over 12 amino acids. V was trimmed by 3 bases and J by 6 bases, leaving 6 bases between them. Looked up from germline, CDR1 is DFQATT and CDR2 is SNEGSKA (reference sequence).

The chain links TRBV7-9 to TRBJ2-7; D perhaps matches TRBD1 (6 bases). The V gene lost 8 bases and the J gene lost 12 bases, with 17 bases spanning the gap. Germline V gene sequence: CDR1 SEHNR, CDR2 FQNEAQ (reference sequence). There are 11 residues in the CDR3. Here the CDR3 reads CASDSTGRMYF. As DNA, the CDR3 is TGTGCCAGCGACTCGACAGGACGAATGTACTTC.

The chain has TRBV20-1 and TRBJ1-5; perhaps TRBD1 as D (6 bases). CDR3 length: 16 residues. Trimming pared 6 bases from V and 1 base from J, leaving 19 bases between. From germline, CDR1 is DFQATT and CDR2 SNEGSKA (reference sequence). CDR3 loop: CSAKPYRASSNQPQHF. CDR3 nucleotides: TGCAGTGCCAAACCCTACAGGGCGTCGAGCAATCAGCCCCAGCATTTT.

There are many counts of this clonotype. The gene calls are TRBV5-6 and TRBJ1-1; maybe TRBD1 (6 bases). V gave up 4 bases and J gave up 2 bases, with 15 bases separating them. Per germline, CDR1 SGHDT and CDR2 YYEEEE. CDR3 size: 15 residues. In DNA, the CDR3 is TGTGCCAGCAGCCCCCGGGGGGGCCCTAACACTGAAGCTTTCTTT. Translating it yields CASSPRGGPNTEAFF.

This clonotype has more than one count but fewer than ten. This chain links TRBV6-2 or TRBV6-3 with TRBJ1-6, with D possibly being TRBD1 (6 bases). The CDR3 length is 16 residues. V lost 7 bases, J lost 7 bases, and 20 bases lay in between. Per germline, CDR1 MNHEY and CDR2 SVGEGT. The CDR3, as DNA: TGTGCCAGCACCTCCTTCATCAGGACAGTGAATTCACCCCTCCACTTT. This sequence encodes CASTSFIRTVNSPLHF.

This clonotype was recorded many times. The rearrangement joins TRBV7-8 to TRBJ1-1; 8 bases map to TRBD1. The germline V gene encodes CDR1 SGHVS and CDR2 FQNEAQ. The V and J ends lost 4 bases and 4 bases, in that order; junction bases with no gene match: 5. The CDR3 covers 14 residues. CDR3 residues: CASSSGQGVTEAFF. The CDR3 bases are TGTGCCAGCAGCTCAGGACAGGGTGTCACTGAAGCTTTCTTT.

This chain joins TRBV12-3 or TRBV12-4 and TRBJ2-3; D gene uncertain. Trimming left V 3 bases short and J 6 bases short, with 7 bases between. CDR3 length: 12 residues. The CDR3, as DNA: TGTGCCAGCAGTTTCAAGGCCGATACGCAGTATTTT. It codes for CASSFKADTQYF.

This clonotype was found a few times. This rearrangement joins TRBV6-6 to TRBJ2-7; D might be TRBD1 (5 bases). This CDR3 is built from 14 residues. Germline CDR1 is MNHNY and CDR2 is SVGAGI (reference sequence). Trimming took 2 bases from V and 4 from J, leaving 12 bases between them. CDR3 amino acids: CASSYGAGLYEQYV. CDR3 DNA sequence: TGTGCCAGCAGTTACGGGGCAGGGCTGTACGAGCAGTACGTC.

This clonotype was observed a single time. The rearrangement links TRBV5-5 to TRBJ1-1, with D maybe TRBD1 (6 bases). V was clipped by 6 bases and J by 6 bases, with 15 bases between them. The CDR3 spans 13 residues. Germline assignment: CDR1 SGHKS and CDR2 YYEKEE (reference sequence). The CDR3 loop is CASTPPGQPEAFF. CDR3 in DNA: TGTGCCAGCACTCCGCCCGGACAGCCTGAAGCTTTCTTT. The full variable domain, in which reference TRBV5-5 and TRBJ1-1 provide the parts outside the CDR3, is DAGVTQSPTHLIKTRGQQVTLRCSPISGHKSVSWYQQVLGQGPQFIFQYYEKEERGRGNFPDRFSARQFPNYSSELNVNALLLGDSALYLCASTPPGQPEAFFGQGTRLTVV.

The rearrangement uses TRBV27 and TRBJ2-7; either TRBD1 or TRBD2 may supply D (6 bases each). The germline gives CDR1 MNHEY, CDR2 SMNVEV (reference sequence). The CDR3 loop spans 14 amino acids. The CDR3 loop reads CASSLRGPTYEQNV. For the CDR3, the DNA is TGTGCCAGCAGCCTTCGGGGGCCCACCTACGAGCAGAACGTC.

This clonotype was detected only a few times. V is TRBV7-9 and J is TRBJ1-2; 7 nucleotides align to TRBD1. The CDR3 totals 17 residues. Germline V gives CDR1 SEHNR, CDR2 FQNEAQ (reference sequence). The J segment lost 1 base and the V segment lost 5 bases, leaving 13 bases of the junction unmatched. CDR3 protein: CASSDPGQSLYNYGYTF. CDR3 nucleotides: TGTGCCAGCAGCGACCCGGGACAGAGTCTTTATAACTATGGCTACACCTTC.

This sequence joins TRBV7-9 and TRBJ1-1; the D is unclear. Per the germline V gene, CDR1 is SEHNR and CDR2 is FQNEAQ (reference sequence). V was pared by 4 bases and J by 10 bases, with 13 bases between. This CDR3 contains 12 residues. Written as DNA, the CDR3 is TGTGCCAGCAGCTCCTCCTCCGAGATAGCTTTCTTT. This sequence encodes CASSSSSEIAFF. Full variable domain (remainder filled in from reference TRBV7-9 and TRBJ1-1): DTGVSQNPRHKITKRGQNVTFRCDPISEHNRLYWYRQTLGQGPEFLTYFQNEAQLEKSRLLSDRFSAERPKGSFSTLEIQRTEQGDSAMYLCASSSSSEIAFFGQGTRLTVV.

This clonotype has only a few counts. The rearrangement uses TRBV2 and TRBJ2-3, with 12 bases that match TRBD2. J lost 5 bases, V lost 3 bases, and 6 bases had no gene match. This CDR3 comprises 16 residues. Looked up from germline, CDR1 is SNHLY and CDR2 is FYNNEI. CDR3 residues: CASSDLAGGPRDTQYF. The CDR3 DNA reads as TGTGCCAGCAGTGATCTAGCGGGGGGGCCCAGAGATACGCAGTATTTT. The variable domain in full, completed from reference TRBV2 and TRBJ2-3, reads EPEVTQTPSHQVTQMGQEVILRCVPISNHLYFYWYRQILGQKVEFLVSFYNNEISEKSEIFDDQFSVERPDGSNFTLKIRSTKLEDSAMYFCASSDLAGGPRDTQYFGPGTRLTVL.

This clonotype has at least ten counts. V usage is TRBV7-9 and J usage is TRBJ2-7; 10 bases align to TRBD1. The CDR3 is made up of 16 amino acids. CDR1 is SEHNR, CDR2 FQNEAQ, per germline (reference sequence). The junction had 12 bases not matched to a gene; V was cut back by 5 bases and J by 5 bases. The CDR3 region has the DNA TGTGCCAGCAGCCCCGGACGTCGGGACAGGGGCGACGAGCAGTACTTC. Protein sequence: CASSPGRRDRGDEQYF.

The chain uses TRBV4-1 and TRBJ1-2, with D possibly TRBD1 on 6 matching bases. The CDR3 contains 15 residues. The ends were cut back, 4 bases at V and 4 bases at J, with 16 bases in the middle. Germline V gene lookup returns CDR1 MGHRA and CDR2 YSYEKL. The CDR3 spells CASSPIGQLTYGYTF. DNA for the CDR3: TGCGCCAGCAGCCCTATAGGACAGTTGACCTATGGCTACACCTTC.

As to this clonotype: A read error is possible here, since a much larger clone lies one base away. Here the CDR3 reads CASSYGTYEHYV. In DNA, the CDR3 is TGTGCCAGCAGTTACGGGACATACGAGCATTACGTC. The V gene is TRBV6-2 or TRBV6-3, the J gene TRBJ2-7, with D maybe TRBD1 (6 bases). There are 12 residues in the CDR3. Germline loops: CDR1 MNHEY, CDR2 SVGEGT.

This clonotype was counted at least ten times. The chain carries TRBV12-3 or TRBV12-4 and TRBJ2-3; 14 nucleotides agree with TRBD2. Losses at the gene ends were 4 bases for V and 0 bases for J; bases not matched to a gene: 3. The CDR3 has 17 residues. The CDR3 DNA reads TGTGCCAGCAGTTCCGGACTAGCGGGGGGAAGCACAGATACGCAGTATTTT. Translated, it gives CASSSGLAGGSTDTQYF.

This clonotype was observed at least ten times. The genes are TRBV7-6 and TRBJ1-5, with D tentatively TRBD1 (6 bases). The CDR3 runs 16 residues. The V gene lost 5 bases and the J gene lost 1 base, with 15 bases spanning the gap. Germline V gene data show CDR1 as SGHVS and CDR2 as FNYEAQ. The CDR3 here is CASSLGGRDSNQPQHF. Here the CDR3 DNA reads TGTGCCAGCAGCCTTGGGGGGCGGGACAGCAATCAGCCCCAGCATTTT. Full variable domain (rest looked up from reference TRBV7-6 and TRBJ1-5): GAGVSQSPRYKVTKRGQDVALRCDPISGHVSLYWYRQALGQGPEFLTYFNYEAQQDKSGLPNDRFSAERPEGSISTLTIQRTEQRDSAMYRCASSLGGRDSNQPQHFGDGTRLSIL.

V gene TRBV6-2 or TRBV6-3 combines with J gene TRBJ2-7, with D maybe TRBD1 (6 bases). Germline values: CDR1 MNHEY, CDR2 SVGEGT. Trimming stripped 2 bases from V and 4 bases from J, with 18 bases between. This CDR3 has 16 residues. The DNA of the CDR3 is TGTGCCAGCAGTTACACCCAGGGGTACGAGGGATACGAGCAGTACGTC. It specifies CASSYTQGYEGYEQYV.

This clonotype was picked up one time. The chain has TRBV6-1 and TRBJ1-5; TRBD1 might be the D (6 bases). V was cut by 2 bases and J by 9 bases, with 20 bases left in between. This CDR3 spans 16 amino acids. Germline V gene data show CDR1 as MNHNS and CDR2 as SASEGT. CDR3: CASSEFSRDIYRPQHF. DNA of the CDR3: TGTGCCAGCAGTGAATTTTCCCGGGACATATATCGGCCCCAGCATTTT.